This T cell receptor beta chain was observed in a study of blood T cell repertoires in COVID-19. Study summary: COVID-19 samples, acute and convalescent, were from the United States, Italy and Spain.

Authors' data handling: Estimation of nucleated cell counts was performed using reference gene primer amplification. The assay was immunoSEQ multiplex PCR, and TCRdb's table has in-frame clones only and misses some. The V and J calls and clone size are taken from that table; D and trimming were inferred from the DNA. The sample contains some 100,000 clones, approximately 86% of which appear only once. The CDR3 is 17 amino acids. Germline loops: CDR1 MNHNS, CDR2 SASEGT. After removal of 0 bases from V and 1 base from J, the junction contained 6 bases not matched to a gene. The chain employs TRBV6-1 and TRBJ1-5, with 7 bases aligning to TRBD1. What was sequenced was peripheral blood. This receptor was identified in a woman in her 70s with active or convalescent COVID-19. CDR3 in amino acids: CASSEARRGLSNQPQHF. The CDR3 region has the DNA TGTGCCAGCAGTGAAGCGAGGAGGGGGCTGAGCAATCAGCCCCAGCATTTT.